This T cell receptor beta chain is drawn from a study of T cells in Graves' hyperthyroidism and ophthalmopathy. Amplification of TCR beta CDR3 regions used RNA as the template. The TCR CDR3 was amplified in a first-round RT-PCR using the HTBI primer set. TCRdb called the multiplex PCR reads again in MiXCR, with one record for every CDR3 protein. This sample has a few hundred thousand distinct CDR3 sequences, with 22% found just once. The table lists this clonotype with many counts. There are 14 residues in the CDR3. CDR1 is SGHDN, CDR2 FVKESK, per germline. The V end was cut by 0 bases, the J end by 3 bases, with 9 bases between.

The chain joins TRBV14 to TRBJ2-7; D is undetermined. This clonotype was obtained from a man under 40 with Graves' ophthalmopathy. Material for sequencing was blood. The CDR3 nucleotides are TGTGCCAGCAGCCAAGAAAGCTTCGACTACGAGCAGTACTTC. Its translation is CASSQESFDYEQYF.